This TCR beta chain was recovered during a study of Ad26.COV2.S vaccination and SARS-CoV-2 variants. Study-wide background: Donor got 5x10^10 or 1x10^11 viral particles of Ad26.COV2.S.

Study-level results: Quantification of TCR breadth and depth may have yielded underestimates of total T cell responses. Individuals receiving vaccine had higher spike-specific TCR breadth than placebo recipients did.

V gave up 3 bases and J gave up 4 bases, with 9 bases separating them. Germline-derived CDR1 and CDR2 are KGHSH and LQKENI. This CDR3 has 13 amino acids. Described treatment: roughly 19 received Ad26.COV2.S at low or high dose, single or two shots; roughly five received placebo; per-sample allocation not given. Collection of samples fell on day 63 after the first vaccine or placebo injection. Expression of Wuhan-strain SARS-CoV-2 spike came from the Ad26 vector that formed the vaccine. Note on this clone: Its antigen remains unidentified. Other DNA sequences from this sample encode an identical CDR3 as well.

The assay was immunoSEQ multiplex PCR, and TCRdb's table has in-frame clones only and misses some. Of about 460,000 clones detected, 89% appear once; the ten largest clones hold 1.7%. The chain is built from TRBV18 and TRBJ2-5; tentatively, D is TRBD2 (5 bases). The sequence came from a person between 18 and 65 years old who received the Ad26.COV2.S COVID-19 vaccine or a placebo. Sequenced here: peripheral blood, sampled in a trial of Ad26.COV2.S vaccine versus placebo. CDR3 bases: TGTGCCAGCTCACCCGGACTGGGAGAGACCCAGTACTTC. It specifies CASSPGLGETQYF. Complete variable domain (other parts from reference TRBV18 and TRBJ2-5): NAGVMQNPRHLVRRRGQEARLRCSPMKGHSHVYWYRQLPEEGLKFMVYLQKENIIDESGMPKERFSAEFPKEGPSILRIQQVVRGDSAAYFCASSPGLGETQYFGPGTRLLVL.